One T cell receptor (beta chain) is described in this entry. Its antigen is undetermined. The data were obtained in a study of shared clonotypes between healthy human individuals. About the study: Aged 18 to 49, the donors were a couple of women and a few men. Study-level points and caveats: Among donors, the sharing of clonotypes was expected to be influenced by sequencing depth.

Trimming shortened V by 1 base and J by 4 bases, and 13 bases separated the two germline ends. CDR3 length: 15 residues. Germline V lookup: CDR1 MGHRA, CDR2 YSYEKL. Deep was the level at which the assay was run. Sequencing was performed with immunoSEQ multiplex PCR; in TCRdb, only in-frame clones are kept and a portion is missing. The sample holds millions of clones, 90% to 95% seen once. This rearrangement joins TRBV4-1 to TRBJ1-1; D is perhaps TRBD1 (6 bases). Source material: naive CD4+ T cells from PBMCs. The subset is: CD45RA+ positively selected. This sequence originates from a man younger than 35 in good health. Some clones in this sample may be carry-over from other donors' samples. DNA for the CDR3: TGCGCCAGCAGCCAAGTTTTGACAGGCAGCACTGAAGCTTTCTTT. This sequence encodes CASSQVLTGSTEAFF.